Shown below are 9 T cell receptor beta chains from a single sample sequenced in a study of blood T cell repertoires in COVID-19. Assay: immunoSEQ multiplex PCR; the TCRdb copy retains only in-frame clones and omits some. This sample has under 250,000 clones; around 90% occur once, and the top ten carry 0.83%. Source material: peripheral blood. Receptor source: a man aged 30 to 45 with COVID-19, enrolled during active disease.

The table lists this clone with a count of one. The chain uses TRBV27 and TRBJ1-2, with 8 positions matching TRBD1. The CDR3 has 15 residues. CDR1 and CDR2 from the germline V gene are MNHEY and SMNVEV (reference sequence). Germline trimming cut 5 bases from V and 4 bases from J; bases unmatched to any gene: 9. CDR3 in DNA: TGTGCCAGCAGTCCCTTTTCAACAGGGGGCTATGGCTACACCTTC. It encodes CASSPFSTGGYGYTF.

The chain joins TRBV6-1 to TRBJ1-2; possibly TRBD1 for D (5 bases). V was shortened by 4 bases and J by 4 bases, with 22 bases between the two germline ends. Germline V gene lookup returns CDR1 MNHNS and CDR2 SASEGT. The CDR3 is 17 amino acids. DNA of the CDR3: TGTGCCAGCAGTGGGGGCCTACGGACCAAAGATTTCTATGGCTACACCTTC. This translates into CASSGGLRTKDFYGYTF.

This chain connects TRBV29-1 to TRBJ1-6; D not resolved. Germline loops: CDR1 SQVTM, CDR2 ANQGSEA. The CDR3 has 13 amino acids. Trimming stripped 5 bases from V and 4 bases from J, with 9 bases between. In DNA, the CDR3 is TGCAGCGTTACACAGTCATATAATTCACCCCTCCACTTT. Translated: CSVTQSYNSPLHF.

This chain connects TRBV7-9 to TRBJ1-1, with 8 bases that match TRBD1. V lost 4 bases, J lost 7 bases, and 8 bases stayed unmatched. CDR3 length: 14 residues. CDR1 and CDR2 from the germline V gene are SEHNR and FQNEAQ (reference sequence). CDR3 region: CASSSGQGGGEAFF. The CDR3 DNA reads TGTGCCAGCAGCTCCGGACAGGGAGGTGGTGAAGCTTTCTTT.

This sequence joins TRBV5-5 and TRBJ2-2; D call uncertain. Trimming cost V 1 base and J 3 bases, with 4 bases left between them. The CDR3 runs 13 residues. Germline V gene sequence: CDR1 SGHKS, CDR2 YYEKEE (reference sequence). The CDR3, as DNA: TGTGCCAGCAGCTTGCGTCACACCGGGGAGCTGTTTTTT. This gives the protein CASSLRHTGELFF.

The chain couples TRBV19 to TRBJ1-6, with D unresolved. The ends were cut back, 9 bases at V and 7 bases at J, with 10 bases in the middle. In germline, CDR1 is LNHDA, CDR2 SQIVND (reference sequence). This CDR3 is built from 12 residues. The CDR3: CASRRENSPLHF. In DNA, the CDR3 is TGTGCCAGCCGCCGGGAAAATTCACCCCTCCACTTT.

CDR3 loop: CAWSVRGSSYNEQFF. The CDR3 DNA sequence: TGTGCCTGGAGTGTACGAGGCAGCTCCTACAATGAGCAGTTCTTC. The chain is built from TRBV30 and TRBJ2-7; D is uncertain. The J call may be in error: the DNA end matches TRBJ2-1 better. The germline gives CDR1 GTSNPN, CDR2 SVGIG (reference sequence). CDR3 size: 15 residues.

This clone was seen once. The rearrangement links TRBV7-9 to TRBJ1-2; maybe TRBD1 (5 bases). This CDR3 spans 18 amino acids. Germline assignment: CDR1 SEHNR and CDR2 FQNEAQ (reference sequence). Trimming took off 1 base at V and 0 bases at J, with 18 bases between the two ends. The DNA for the CDR3 is TGTGCCAGCAGCTTAGAAGTTCCGGGACTGATACCTAACTATGGCTACACCTTC. It yields the protein CASSLEVPGLIPNYGYTF.

The J gene is TRBJ2-1, the V gene TRBV27, with D hard to call. The CDR3 runs to 15 residues. With 2 bases removed from V and 8 bases from J, the gap between germline ends came to 16 bases. Germline-derived CDR1 and CDR2 are MNHEY and SMNVEV (reference sequence). CDR3 sequence reads: CASSLTSRFEDEQFF. The DNA of the CDR3 is TGTGCCAGCAGTTTAACGTCACGGTTCGAGGATGAGCAGTTCTTC.